This T cell receptor beta chain was sequenced for a study of human T cells and chemical hapten exposure. About the research overall: Diagnoses of alopecia areata, totalis or universalis occurred in mostly female patients. Broader study findings: Counts of expanded TCRs at PT1 were positively correlated with patch test score.

As originally analysed: Individual samples carried between roughly 23,224 and 690,600 TCRs, with 80,000 to 100,000 as the median. TCRdb recomputed calls from the RACE reads with MiXCR, one row per CDR3 protein. TCRdb, rather than the study authors, made the V and J calls. The data hold roughly 180,000 distinct CDR3 sequences, with approximately 20% observed a single time. The CDR3 is made up of 15 amino acids. The germline V gene encodes CDR1 SGHTA and CDR2 FQGTGA. Trimming removed 0 bases from V and 3 bases from J; junction bases left unmatched: 1. Indicated time point: patch test 1, 2 weeks after DPC sensitization. Treatment noted: therapeutic diphenylcyclopropenone sensitization with weekly scalp DPC. With respect to this clonotype: Its antigen is unidentified.

V usage is TRBV7-3 and J usage is TRBJ2-1, with TRBD2 matching over 8 bases. This TCR was recovered from a woman aged 50 to 65 with alopecia areata. Some clones in this sample may be carry-over from other donors' samples. The sample was whole blood, taken in connection with sensitization to the hapten diphenylcyclopropenone (DPC). The CDR3 DNA follows: TGTGCCAGCAGCTTAACGGGGACTAGCTACAATGAGCAGTTCTTC. Protein sequence: CASSLTGTSYNEQFF.